The 15 T cell receptor beta chains reported below all come from one sample, sequenced in a study of T cells after yellow fever vaccination. Each CDR3 protein gets one entry after TCRdb re-called the 5' RACE reads with MiXCR. This sample has hundreds of thousands of distinct CDR3 sequences; 18% occur once, and the top ten carry roughly a sixth. The sample consisted of PBMCs, taken before the yellow fever booster vaccination. The receptors derive from a man in his late teens or twenties who received the YFV17D yellow fever vaccine.

This chain connects TRBV7-8 to TRBJ2-1; 11 bases are a match to TRBD2. CDR3 size: 17 residues. Germline lookup yields CDR1 SGHVS and CDR2 FQNEAQ. The V and J ends lost 0 bases and 4 bases, in that order; junction bases with no gene match: 5. CDR3 in DNA: TGTGCCAGCAGCTTAGCTGTAGCGGGGGGGCAGTACAATGAGCAGTTCTTC. This gives the protein CASSLAVAGGQYNEQFF.

This clonotype was found a few times. This chain links TRBV20-1 with TRBJ1-6, with a possible D match to TRBD1 (6 bases). V shed 1 base and J shed 7 bases, with 17 bases lying between them. The CDR3 is 16 amino acids. Germline values: CDR1 DFQATT, CDR2 SNEGSKA (reference sequence). In DNA, the CDR3 is TGCAGTGCTAGAGGAACAGGGTTTGCTAGGAATTCACCCCTCCACTTT. Its translation: CSARGTGFARNSPLHF.

Only a few counts were recorded for this clonotype. V is TRBV7-6 and J is TRBJ2-1, with D unresolved. Looked up from germline, CDR1 is SGHVS and CDR2 is FNYEAQ. There are 14 residues in the CDR3. Trimming removed 5 bases at V and 5 bases at J, with 13 bases between. CDR3 sequence (DNA): TGTGCCAGCAGCCGGACCCGAAGTCACAATGAGCAGTTCTTC. This translates into CASSRTRSHNEQFF.

This clonotype has a handful of counts. The rearrangement links TRBV12-3 or TRBV12-4 to TRBJ1-6; D remains ambiguous. The CDR3 totals 11 residues. V lost 7 bases and J lost 13, with 11 bases in between. The CDR3 DNA follows: TGTGCCAGCACCGCGTTGGGGCCCCTCCACTTT. Translated: CASTALGPLHF.

This clonotype turned up a few times. The V gene is TRBV20-1, the J gene TRBJ2-1, with D unclear. The ends were cut back, 2 bases at V and 7 bases at J, with 15 bases in the middle. Germline V gives CDR1 DFQATT, CDR2 SNEGSKA (reference sequence). The CDR3 is 14 residues long. As DNA, the CDR3 is TGCAGTGCTAGACGAGTCGGAAGACGGAATGAGCAGTTCTTC. It encodes CSARRVGRRNEQFF.

The V gene is TRBV7-2, the J gene TRBJ2-5, with 7 bases matching TRBD2. The germline gives CDR1 SGHTA, CDR2 FQGNSA. This CDR3 has 16 residues. The ends lost 1 base at V and 1 base at J; junction bases unmatched: 6. In DNA, the CDR3 is TGTGCCAGCAGCTTAGGTGCGGGGGTCGTCCAAGAGACCCAGTACTTC. Translated, it gives CASSLGAGVVQETQYF.

CDR3 in amino acids: CASSLWGRIQNSPLHF. The CDR3 nucleotides are TGTGCCAGCAGTTTATGGGGGCGCATACAGAATTCACCCCTCCACTTT. The chain combines TRBV27 with TRBJ1-6, with D tentatively TRBD1 (6 bases). The CDR3 extends over 16 amino acids. The germline CDR1 and CDR2 sequences are MNHEY and SMNVEV (reference sequence). V was trimmed by 1 base and J by 7 bases, leaving 14 bases between them.

This sequence joins TRBV30 and TRBJ1-1, with D maybe TRBD1 (5 bases). V lost 2 bases, J lost 4 bases, and 17 bases lay in between. Germline-derived CDR1 and CDR2 are GTSNPN and SVGIG (reference sequence). This CDR3 is built from 15 residues. The CDR3 sequence: CAWSNDPGGRTEAFF. In nucleotides, the CDR3 is TGTGCCTGGAGTAACGACCCGGGGGGACGCACTGAAGCTTTCTTT.

The chain links TRBV5-5 to TRBJ2-2; no reliable D call. This CDR3 has 17 amino acids. Germline V gene sequence: CDR1 SGHKS, CDR2 YYEKEE (reference sequence). Trimming shortened V by 4 bases and J by 4 bases, and 20 bases separated the two germline ends. CDR3 in DNA: TGTGCCAGCAGCCTCCTATACCAAGGGATTGGCACCGGGGAGCTGTTTTTT. Its translation is CASSLLYQGIGTGELFF.

The rearrangement links TRBV4-1 to TRBJ1-5, with a weak D call TRBD1 (5 bases). There are 14 residues in the CDR3. Trimming left V 0 bases short and J 8 bases short, with 11 bases between. Looked up from germline, CDR1 is MGHRA and CDR2 is YSYEKL. DNA of the CDR3: TGCGCCAGCAGCCAAGAGGAGGGGCAGGAGCCCCAGCATTTT. It specifies CASSQEEGQEPQHF.

This clonotype was found many times. The chain employs TRBV4-3 and TRBJ1-6; possibly TRBD1 for D (5 bases). V shed 2 bases and J shed 0 bases, with 5 bases lying between them. The length of the CDR3 is 15 residues. CDR1 is LGHNA, CDR2 YSLEER, per germline. CDR3 loop: CASSQQGSYNSPLHF. The CDR3 bases are TGCGCCAGCAGCCAACAGGGCTCCTATAATTCACCCCTCCACTTT.

The chain employs TRBV5-5 and TRBJ2-7; D assignment may be TRBD1 or TRBD2 (5 bases each). In germline, CDR1 is SGHKS, CDR2 YYEKEE (reference sequence). The CDR3 is made up of 14 amino acids. CDR3 in DNA: TGTGCCAGCAGCTCTGCCGGGACCATCGACAGAGCGTCCGTC. Translated: CASSSAGTIDRASV.

This clonotype has just a few counts. The chain links TRBV7-6 to TRBJ2-1; 9 positions match TRBD2. The germline V gene encodes CDR1 SGHVS and CDR2 FNYEAQ. The CDR3 runs 18 residues. The V gene end was trimmed by 5 bases and the J gene end by 4 bases; junction bases not matched to a gene: 15. The CDR3 reads CASSPGGAGGGRYNEQFF. The CDR3, as DNA: TGTGCCAGCAGCCCTGGGGGCGCGGGGGGGGGAAGATACAATGAGCAGTTCTTC.

There are a few counts of this clonotype. The rearrangement uses TRBV20-1 and TRBJ2-5, with 7 bases fitting TRBD2. In germline, CDR1 is DFQATT, CDR2 SNEGSKA (reference sequence). The J segment lost 5 bases and the V segment lost 0 bases, leaving 9 bases of the junction unmatched. CDR3 length: 15 amino acids. In DNA form, the CDR3 reads TGCAGTGCTAGAGATGGAAGCGGGGAGGGGGAGACCCAGTACTTC. This translates into CSARDGSGEGETQYF.

V is TRBV5-1 and J is TRBJ2-6; D assignment may be TRBD1 or TRBD2 (5 bases each). V lost 7 bases, J lost 1 base, and 18 bases lay in between. The germline V gene has CDR1 SGHRS and CDR2 YFSETQ. The CDR3 contains 17 residues. The CDR3 sequence: CASGISGTPSGANVLTF. Written as DNA, the CDR3 is TGCGCCAGCGGGATCTCCGGGACCCCATCTGGGGCCAACGTCCTGACTTTC. The variable domain in full, completed from reference TRBV5-1 and TRBJ2-6, reads KAGVTQTPRYLIKTRGQQVTLSCSPISGHRSVSWYQQTPGQGLQFLFEYFSETQRNKGNFPGRFSGRQFSNSRSEMNVSTLELGDSALYLCASGISGTPSGANVLTFGAGSRLTVL.